This TCR beta chain is from a study of blood T cells in healthy people across ages. Study-wide results and caveats: Using unsorted PBMCs precluded a conclusive naive versus antigen-experienced comparison.

The use of a sample-barcoded 5' primer and a J-beta primer mix characterized a second PCR of about 7 to 12 cycles. TCRdb re-analysed the 5' RACE reads in MiXCR, keeping a single row per CDR3 protein. The sample includes hundreds of thousands of distinct CDR3 sequences, roughly 31% of them seen just once. The people who gave samples were healthy Caucasians from Russia, aged roughly 6 to 100. This clonotype occurred a few times. As yet, its antigen is unknown. The sequence was collected from an elderly woman in good health. The specimen sequenced was blood.

This CDR3 reads CASSLAPGGGGAAQYF. CDR3 coding DNA: TGTGCCAGCAGCTTAGCCCCCGGTGGCGGGGGGGCGGCCCAGTACTTC. The chain has TRBV7-9 and TRBJ2-7, with 9 bases matching TRBD2. CDR1 SEHNR and CDR2 FQNEAQ come from the germline V gene (reference sequence). There are 16 residues in the CDR3. The V and J ends lost 0 bases and 10 bases, in that order; junction bases with no gene match: 13.